The entry that follows covers one T cell receptor beta chain sequence. The antigen is unknown. Sequenced by immunoSEQ multiplex PCR; TCRdb stores in-frame clones only, minus some. The sample holds about 180,000 clones, around 90% seen once. The sample originates from a study of Ad26.COV2.S vaccination and SARS-CoV-2 variants. Study-wide results and caveats: From the TCR breadth and depth analyses, total T cell responses may have been underestimated. Substantial breadth was reported for post-vaccination spike-specific CD8+ and CD4+ T cells. Vaccine recipients surpassed placebo recipients in spike-specific TCR breadth.

CDR3 length: 13 amino acids. V was clipped by 3 bases and J by 4 bases; unmatched bases: 0. CDR1 is GTSNPN, CDR2 SVGIG, per germline (reference sequence). This material consisted of peripheral blood, taken after recovery from COVID-19. This TCR derives from a human donor who had recovered from COVID-19. The rearrangement uses TRBV30 and TRBJ2-4, with TRBD2 matching 10 bases. The CDR3 protein is CAWRAGGKNIQYF. The CDR3 DNA reads TGTGCCTGGAGAGCGGGGGGGAAAAACATTCAGTACTTC.